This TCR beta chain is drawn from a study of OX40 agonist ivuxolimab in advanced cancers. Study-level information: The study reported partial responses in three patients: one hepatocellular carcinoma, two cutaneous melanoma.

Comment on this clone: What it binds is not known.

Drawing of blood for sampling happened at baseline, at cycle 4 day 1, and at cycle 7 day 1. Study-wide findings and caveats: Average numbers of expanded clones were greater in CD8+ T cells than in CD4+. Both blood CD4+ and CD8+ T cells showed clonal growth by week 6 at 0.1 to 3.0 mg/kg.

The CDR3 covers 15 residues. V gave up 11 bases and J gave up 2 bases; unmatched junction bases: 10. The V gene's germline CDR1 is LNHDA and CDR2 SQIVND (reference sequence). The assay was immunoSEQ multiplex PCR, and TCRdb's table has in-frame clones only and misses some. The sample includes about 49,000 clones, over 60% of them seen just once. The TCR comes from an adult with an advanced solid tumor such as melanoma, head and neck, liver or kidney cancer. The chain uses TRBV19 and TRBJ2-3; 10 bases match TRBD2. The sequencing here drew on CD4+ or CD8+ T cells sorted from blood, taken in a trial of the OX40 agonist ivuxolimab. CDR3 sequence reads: CAARTSGDITDTQYF. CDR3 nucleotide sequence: TGTGCCGCGCGGACTAGCGGAGACATCACAGATACGCAGTATTTT.